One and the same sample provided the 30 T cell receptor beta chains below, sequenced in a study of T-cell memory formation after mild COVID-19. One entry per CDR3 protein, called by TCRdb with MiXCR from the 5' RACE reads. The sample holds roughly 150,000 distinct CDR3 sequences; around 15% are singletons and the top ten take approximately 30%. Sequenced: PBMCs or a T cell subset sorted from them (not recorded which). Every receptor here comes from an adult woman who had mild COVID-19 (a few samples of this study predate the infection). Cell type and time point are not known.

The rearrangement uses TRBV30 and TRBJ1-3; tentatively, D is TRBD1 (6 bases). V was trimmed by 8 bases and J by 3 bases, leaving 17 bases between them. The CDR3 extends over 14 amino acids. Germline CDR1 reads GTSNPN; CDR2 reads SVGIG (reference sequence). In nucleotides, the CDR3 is TGTGCCACCGAGGGGGGAAGTAGTGGAAACACCATATATTTT. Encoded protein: CATEGGSSGNTIYF.

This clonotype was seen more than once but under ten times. This chain's CDR3 is CASSDRTEETQYF. In nucleotides, the CDR3 is TGTGCCAGCAGTGATCGGACAGAAGAGACCCAGTACTTC. The chain combines TRBV25-1 with TRBJ2-5, with D possibly being TRBD1 (6 bases). Per germline, CDR1 MGHDK and CDR2 SYGVNS. This CDR3 has 13 amino acids. Trimming removed 3 bases from V and 3 bases from J, with 8 bases in between.

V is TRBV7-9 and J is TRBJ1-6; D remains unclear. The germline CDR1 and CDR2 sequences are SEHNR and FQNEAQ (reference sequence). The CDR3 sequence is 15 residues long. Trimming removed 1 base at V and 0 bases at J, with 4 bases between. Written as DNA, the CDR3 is TGTGCCAGCAGCTTAGGGAGCTCCTATAATTCACCCCTCCACTTT. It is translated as CASSLGSSYNSPLHF.

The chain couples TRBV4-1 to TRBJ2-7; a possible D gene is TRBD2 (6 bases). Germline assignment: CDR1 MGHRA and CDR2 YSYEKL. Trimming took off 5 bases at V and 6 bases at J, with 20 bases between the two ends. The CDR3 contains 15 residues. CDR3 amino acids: CASSSRDSAILEQYF. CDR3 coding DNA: TGCGCCAGCAGCTCCCGGGACTCAGCAATTCTCGAGCAGTACTTC.

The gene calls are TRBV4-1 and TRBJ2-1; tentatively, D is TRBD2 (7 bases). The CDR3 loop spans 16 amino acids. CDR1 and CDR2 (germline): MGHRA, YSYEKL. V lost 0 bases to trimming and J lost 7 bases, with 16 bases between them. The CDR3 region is CASSQDLEGGLNEQFF. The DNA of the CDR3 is TGCGCCAGCAGCCAAGATTTGGAGGGGGGGCTAAATGAGCAGTTCTTC.

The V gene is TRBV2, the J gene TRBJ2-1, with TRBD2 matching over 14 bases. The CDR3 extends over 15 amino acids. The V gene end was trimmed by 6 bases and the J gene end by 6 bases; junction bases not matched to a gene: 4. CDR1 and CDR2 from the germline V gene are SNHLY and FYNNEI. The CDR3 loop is CASRVGLAGGNEQFF. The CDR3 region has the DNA TGTGCCAGCAGGGTTGGACTAGCGGGAGGCAATGAGCAGTTCTTC.

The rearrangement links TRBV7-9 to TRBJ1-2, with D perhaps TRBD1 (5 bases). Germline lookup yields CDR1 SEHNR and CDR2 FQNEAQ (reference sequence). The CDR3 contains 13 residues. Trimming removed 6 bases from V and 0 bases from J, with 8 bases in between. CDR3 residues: CASRGDPNYGYTF. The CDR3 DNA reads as TGTGCCAGCAGGGGGGACCCTAACTATGGCTACACCTTC.

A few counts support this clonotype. CDR3 residues: CASSSPSDRGAYNEQFF. CDR3 DNA: TGTGCCAGCAGCTCACCTAGCGACAGGGGCGCTTACAATGAGCAGTTCTTC. The chain employs TRBV13 and TRBJ2-1; 8 nucleotides agree with TRBD1. The V and J ends lost 4 bases and 4 bases, in that order; junction bases with no gene match: 12. Germline CDR1 PRHDT, CDR2 FYEKMQ (reference sequence). The CDR3 sequence is 17 residues long.

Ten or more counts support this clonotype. CDR3 loop: CATSRDSPGNTEAFF. Written as DNA, the CDR3 is TGTGCCACCAGCAGAGACAGCCCAGGGAACACTGAAGCTTTCTTT. The chain combines TRBV15 with TRBJ1-1; D call uncertain. Germline V gene sequence: CDR1 LNHNV, CDR2 YYDKDF (reference sequence). This CDR3 is built from 15 residues. V gave up 0 bases and J gave up 1 base, with 9 bases separating them.

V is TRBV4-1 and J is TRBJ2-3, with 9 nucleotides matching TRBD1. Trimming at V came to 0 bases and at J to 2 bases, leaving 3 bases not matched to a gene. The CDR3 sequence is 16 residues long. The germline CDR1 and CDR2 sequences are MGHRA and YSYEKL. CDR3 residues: CASSQEGTGITDTQYF. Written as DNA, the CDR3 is TGCGCCAGCAGCCAAGAAGGGACAGGGATCACAGATACGCAGTATTTT.

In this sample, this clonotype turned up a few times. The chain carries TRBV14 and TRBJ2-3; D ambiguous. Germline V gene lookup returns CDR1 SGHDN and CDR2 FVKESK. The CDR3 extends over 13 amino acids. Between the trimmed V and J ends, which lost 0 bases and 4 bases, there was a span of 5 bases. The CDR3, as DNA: TGTGCCAGCAGCCAAGATCGGGCAGATACGCAGTATTTT. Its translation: CASSQDRADTQYF.

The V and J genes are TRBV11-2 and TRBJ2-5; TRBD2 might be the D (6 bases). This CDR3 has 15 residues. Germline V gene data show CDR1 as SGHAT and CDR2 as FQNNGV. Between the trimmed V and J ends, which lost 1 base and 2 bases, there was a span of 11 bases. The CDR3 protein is CASSLGGSGQETQYF. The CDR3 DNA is TGTGCCAGCAGCTTAGGTGGTAGCGGACAAGAGACCCAGTACTTC. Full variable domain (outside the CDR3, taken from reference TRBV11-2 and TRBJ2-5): EAGVAQSPRYKIIEKRQSVAFWCNPISGHATLYWYQQILGQGPKLLIQFQNNGVVDDSQLPKDRFSAERLKGVDSTLKIQPAKLEDSAVYLCASSLGGSGQETQYFGPGTRLLVL.

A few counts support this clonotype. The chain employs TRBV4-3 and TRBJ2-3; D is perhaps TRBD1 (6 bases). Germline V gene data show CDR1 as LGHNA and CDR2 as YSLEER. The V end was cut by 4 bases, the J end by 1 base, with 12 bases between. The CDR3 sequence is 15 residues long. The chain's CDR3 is CASSPQGFGTDTQYF. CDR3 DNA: TGCGCCAGCAGCCCTCAGGGGTTCGGCACAGATACGCAGTATTTT.

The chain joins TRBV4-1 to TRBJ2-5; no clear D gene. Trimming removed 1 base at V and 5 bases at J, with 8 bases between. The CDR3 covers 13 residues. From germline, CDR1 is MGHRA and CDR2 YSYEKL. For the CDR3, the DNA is TGCGCCAGCAGCCAAGTTGGTGGCGAGACCCAGTACTTC. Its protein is CASSQVGGETQYF.

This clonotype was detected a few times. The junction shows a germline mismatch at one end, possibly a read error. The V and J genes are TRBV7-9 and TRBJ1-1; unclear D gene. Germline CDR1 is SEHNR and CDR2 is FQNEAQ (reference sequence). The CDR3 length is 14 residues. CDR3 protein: CASSFGLGNPEAFF. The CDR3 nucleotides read TGTGCCAGCAGCTTTGGGTTGGGGAACCCTGAAGCTTTCTTT.

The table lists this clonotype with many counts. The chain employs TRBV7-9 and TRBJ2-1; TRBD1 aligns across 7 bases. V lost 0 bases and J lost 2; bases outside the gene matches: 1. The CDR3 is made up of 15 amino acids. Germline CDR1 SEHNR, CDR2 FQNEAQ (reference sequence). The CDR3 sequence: CASSLAQGTYNEQFF. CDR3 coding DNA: TGTGCCAGCAGCTTAGCACAGGGGACCTACAATGAGCAGTTCTTC. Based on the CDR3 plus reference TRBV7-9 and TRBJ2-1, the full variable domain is DTGVSQNPRHKITKRGQNVTFRCDPISEHNRLYWYRQTLGQGPEFLTYFQNEAQLEKSRLLSDRFSAERPKGSFSTLEIQRTEQGDSAMYLCASSLAQGTYNEQFFGPGTRLTVL.

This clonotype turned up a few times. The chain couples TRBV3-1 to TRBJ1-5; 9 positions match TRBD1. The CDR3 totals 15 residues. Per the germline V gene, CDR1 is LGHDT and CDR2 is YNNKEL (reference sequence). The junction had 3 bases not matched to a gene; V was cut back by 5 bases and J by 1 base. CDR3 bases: TGTGCCAGCAGCGTAGGGACAGGGAGCAATCAGCCCCAGCATTTT. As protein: CASSVGTGSNQPQHF.

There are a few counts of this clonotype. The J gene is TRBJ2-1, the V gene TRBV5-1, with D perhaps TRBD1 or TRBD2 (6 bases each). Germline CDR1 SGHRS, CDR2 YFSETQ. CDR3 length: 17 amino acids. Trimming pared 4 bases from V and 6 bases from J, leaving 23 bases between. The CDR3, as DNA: TGCGCCAGCAGCCCGGGGACTGGGGGTAGGGGGTTCAATGAGCAGTTCTTC. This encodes CASSPGTGGRGFNEQFF. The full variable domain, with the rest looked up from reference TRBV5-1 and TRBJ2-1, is KAGVTQTPRYLIKTRGQQVTLSCSPISGHRSVSWYQQTPGQGLQFLFEYFSETQRNKGNFPGRFSGRQFSNSRSEMNVSTLELGDSALYLCASSPGTGGRGFNEQFFGPGTRLTVL.

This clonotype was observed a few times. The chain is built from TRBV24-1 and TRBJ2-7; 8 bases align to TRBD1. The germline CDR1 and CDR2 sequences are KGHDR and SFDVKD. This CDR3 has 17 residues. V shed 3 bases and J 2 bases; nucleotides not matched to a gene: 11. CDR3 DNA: TGTGCCACCAGTGATATTGCCGGGACAGGACATCCCTACGAGCAGTACTTC. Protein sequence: CATSDIAGTGHPYEQYF.

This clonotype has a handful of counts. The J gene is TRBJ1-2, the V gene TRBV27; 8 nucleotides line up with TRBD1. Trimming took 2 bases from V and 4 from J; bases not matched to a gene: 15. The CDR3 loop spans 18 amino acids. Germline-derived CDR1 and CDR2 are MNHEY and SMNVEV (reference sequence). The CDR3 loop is CASSLTRDRPNSIYGYTF. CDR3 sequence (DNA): TGTGCCAGCAGTTTAACGCGGGACAGGCCTAATAGTATCTATGGCTACACCTTC.

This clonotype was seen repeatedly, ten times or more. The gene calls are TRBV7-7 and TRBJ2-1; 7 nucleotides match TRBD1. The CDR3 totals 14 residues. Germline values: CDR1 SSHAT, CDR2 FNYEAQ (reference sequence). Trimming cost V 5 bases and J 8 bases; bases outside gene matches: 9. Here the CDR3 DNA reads TGTGCCAGCAGCCCATCCGGGACAGTCGATGAGCAGTTCTTC. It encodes CASSPSGTVDEQFF. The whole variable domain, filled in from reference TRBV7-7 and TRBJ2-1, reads GAGVSQSPRYKVTKRGQDVTLRCDPISSHATLYWYQQALGQGPEFLTYFNYEAQPDKSGLPSDRFSAERPEGSISTLTIQRTEQRDSAMYRCASSPSGTVDEQFFGPGTRLTVL.

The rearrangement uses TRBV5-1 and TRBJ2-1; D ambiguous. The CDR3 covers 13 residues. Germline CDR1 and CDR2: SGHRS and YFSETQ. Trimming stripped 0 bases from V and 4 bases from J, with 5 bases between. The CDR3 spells CASSLDLYNEQFF. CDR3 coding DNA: TGCGCCAGCAGCTTGGACTTGTACAATGAGCAGTTCTTC.

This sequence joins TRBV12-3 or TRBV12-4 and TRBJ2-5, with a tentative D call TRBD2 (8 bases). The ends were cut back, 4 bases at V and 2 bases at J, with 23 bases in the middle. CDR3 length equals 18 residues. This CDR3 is CASSSSFGGEGAQETQYF. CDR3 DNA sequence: TGTGCCAGCAGTTCGAGTTTCGGGGGGGAGGGGGCTCAAGAGACCCAGTACTTC.

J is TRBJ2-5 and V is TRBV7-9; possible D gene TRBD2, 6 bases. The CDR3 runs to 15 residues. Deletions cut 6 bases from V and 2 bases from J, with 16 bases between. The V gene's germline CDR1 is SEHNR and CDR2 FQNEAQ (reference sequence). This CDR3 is CASSRPRGWQETQYF. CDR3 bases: TGTGCCAGCAGTCGCCCCCGGGGGTGGCAAGAGACCCAGTACTTC.

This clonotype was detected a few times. For the CDR3, the DNA is TGTGCCAGCAGCGTAGGGTGGGGCACCTTGAACACTGAAGCTTTCTTT. This codes for CASSVGWGTLNTEAFF. V usage is TRBV9 and J usage is TRBJ1-1; the D gene is possibly TRBD1 (5 bases). The CDR3 length is 16 residues. V lost 0 bases, J lost 0 bases, and 12 bases lay in between. The germline V gene has CDR1 SGDLS and CDR2 YYNGEE.

Here the CDR3 DNA reads TGTGCCAGCAGCTCCTCCCAGCGGGGTTACAATGAGCAGTTCTTC. Translating gives CASSSSQRGYNEQFF. The chain combines TRBV7-3 with TRBJ2-1, with 7 bases matching TRBD2. This CDR3 has 15 residues. CDR1 is SGHTA and CDR2 is FQGTGA in the germline V gene. After removal of 4 bases from V and 4 bases from J, the junction contained 7 bases not matched to a gene.

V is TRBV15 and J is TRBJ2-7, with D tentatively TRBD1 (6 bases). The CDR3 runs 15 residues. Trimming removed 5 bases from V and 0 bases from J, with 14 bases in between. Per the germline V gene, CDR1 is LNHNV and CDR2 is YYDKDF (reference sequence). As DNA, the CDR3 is TGTGCCACCAGCGAGGGGGACCTGAGCTCCTACGAGCAGTACTTC. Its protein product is CATSEGDLSSYEQYF.

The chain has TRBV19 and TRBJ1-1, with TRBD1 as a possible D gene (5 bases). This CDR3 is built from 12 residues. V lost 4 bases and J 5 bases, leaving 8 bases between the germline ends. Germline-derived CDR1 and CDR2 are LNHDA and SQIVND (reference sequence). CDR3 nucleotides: TGTGCCAGTAGTAGGGGCTGGACTGAAGCTTTCTTT. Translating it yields CASSRGWTEAFF.

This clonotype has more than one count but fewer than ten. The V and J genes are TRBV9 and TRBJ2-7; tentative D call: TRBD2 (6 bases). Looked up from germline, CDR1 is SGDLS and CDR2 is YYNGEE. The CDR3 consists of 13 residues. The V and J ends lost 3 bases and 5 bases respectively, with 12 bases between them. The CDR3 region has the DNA TGTGCCAGCAGCGAAAGCACGGGGGACGAGCAGTACTTC. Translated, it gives CASSESTGDEQYF. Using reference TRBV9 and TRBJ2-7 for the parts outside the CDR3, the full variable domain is DSGVTQTPKHLITATGQRVTLRCSPRSGDLSVYWYQQSLDQGLQFLIQYYNGEERAKGNILERFSAQQFPDLHSELNLSSLELGDSALYFCASSESTGDEQYFGPGTRLTVT.

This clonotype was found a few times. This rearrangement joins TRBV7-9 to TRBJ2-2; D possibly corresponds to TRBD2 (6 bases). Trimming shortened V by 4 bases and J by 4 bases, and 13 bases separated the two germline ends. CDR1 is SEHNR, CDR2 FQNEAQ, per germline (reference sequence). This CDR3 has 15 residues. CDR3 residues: CASSSGREATGELFF. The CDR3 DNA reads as TGTGCCAGCAGCTCTGGTAGGGAGGCCACCGGGGAGCTGTTTTTT.